Listed below are T cell receptor beta chains from one sample, sequenced in a study of T cells in Graves' hyperthyroidism and ophthalmopathy. TCRdb passed the multiplex PCR reads through MiXCR, listing each CDR3 protein once. The table shows 600,000 to 700,000 distinct CDR3 sequences, with roughly 46% occurring only once. Sequenced: peripheral blood or thyroid tissue (not recorded which). The origin of the receptors is an adult man with Graves' disease, either hyperthyroidism or ophthalmopathy (not recorded which). Both conserved end residues are trimmed from each CDR3. D genes are given only for firm matches.

TRBV29-1,.,TRBJ1-1,SVEATGGHTEAF
TRBV15,TRBD1,TRBJ2-2,ATSSGDRGNTGELF
TRBV20-1,.,TRBJ1-5,SARAAPSQPQH
TRBV3-1,TRBD1,TRBJ1-2,ASSHGQGSGYT
TRBV2,.,TRBJ1-2,ASSEGLVGYGYT
TRBV13,.,TRBJ2-5,ASSLLGEETQY
TRBV12-3/TRBV12-4,TRBD1,TRBJ1-2,ASSEKDRGPWYGYT
TRBV25-1,.,TRBJ1-6,ASSEVRGNNSPLH
TRBV5-1,TRBD1,TRBJ1-3,ASSLAGRGLDTIY
TRBV25-1,TRBD1,TRBJ1-4,ASSEYIGDSEKLF